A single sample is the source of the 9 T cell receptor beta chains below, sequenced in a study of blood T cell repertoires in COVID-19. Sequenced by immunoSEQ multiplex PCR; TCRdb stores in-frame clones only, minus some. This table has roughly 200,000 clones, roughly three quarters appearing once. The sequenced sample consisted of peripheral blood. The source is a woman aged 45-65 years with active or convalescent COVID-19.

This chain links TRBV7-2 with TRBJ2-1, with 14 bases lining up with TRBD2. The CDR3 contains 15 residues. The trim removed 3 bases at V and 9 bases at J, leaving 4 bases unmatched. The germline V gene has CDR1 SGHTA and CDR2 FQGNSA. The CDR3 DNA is TGTGCCAGCAGCTTGGGACTAGCGGGAGCGAGTGAGCAGTTCTTC. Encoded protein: CASSLGLAGASEQFF.

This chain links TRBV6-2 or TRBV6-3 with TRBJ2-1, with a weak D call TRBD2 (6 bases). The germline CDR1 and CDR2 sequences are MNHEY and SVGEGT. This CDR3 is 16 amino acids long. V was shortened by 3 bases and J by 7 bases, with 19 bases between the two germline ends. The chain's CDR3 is CASSYPGSGSGNEQFF. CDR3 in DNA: TGTGCCAGCAGTTATCCCGGTAGCGGAAGCGGGAATGAGCAGTTCTTC.

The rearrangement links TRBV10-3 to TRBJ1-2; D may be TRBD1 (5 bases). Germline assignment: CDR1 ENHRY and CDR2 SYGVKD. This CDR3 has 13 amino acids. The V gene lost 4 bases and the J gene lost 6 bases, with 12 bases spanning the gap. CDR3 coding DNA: TGTGCCATCAGTGTGGACGGGGGGAATGGCTACACCTTC. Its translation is CAISVDGGNGYTF.

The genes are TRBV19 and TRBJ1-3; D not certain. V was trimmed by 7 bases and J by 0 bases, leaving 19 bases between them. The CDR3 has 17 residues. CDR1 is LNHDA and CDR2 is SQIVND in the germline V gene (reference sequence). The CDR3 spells CASTNQFQQSSGNTIYF. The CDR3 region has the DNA TGTGCCAGTACCAATCAGTTCCAACAAAGCTCTGGAAACACCATATATTTT.

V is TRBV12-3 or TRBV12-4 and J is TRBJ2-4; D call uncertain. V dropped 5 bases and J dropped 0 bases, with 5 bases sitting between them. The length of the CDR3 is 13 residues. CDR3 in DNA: TGTGCCAGCAGTCTTCTAGCCAAAAACATTCAGTACTTC. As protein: CASSLLAKNIQYF.

The CDR3 sequence: CAGTGYHKSPNSPLHF. Here the CDR3 DNA reads TGTGCCGGGACAGGATACCATAAATCGCCGAATTCACCCCTCCACTTT. V usage is TRBV30 and J usage is TRBJ1-6; 8 bases align to TRBD1. Germline lookup yields CDR1 GTSNPN and CDR2 SVGIG (reference sequence). After removal of 8 bases from V and 7 bases from J, the junction contained 16 bases not matched to a gene. The CDR3 runs to 16 residues.

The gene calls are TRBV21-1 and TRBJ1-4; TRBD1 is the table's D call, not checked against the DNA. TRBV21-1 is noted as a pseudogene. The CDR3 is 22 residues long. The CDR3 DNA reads TGTGCCAGCAGCAAAGGCGAAAAAAGGGGACCCAAGACAGGGTTGGTATGGAGAAAACTGTTTTTT. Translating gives CASSKGEKRGPKTGLVWRKLFF.

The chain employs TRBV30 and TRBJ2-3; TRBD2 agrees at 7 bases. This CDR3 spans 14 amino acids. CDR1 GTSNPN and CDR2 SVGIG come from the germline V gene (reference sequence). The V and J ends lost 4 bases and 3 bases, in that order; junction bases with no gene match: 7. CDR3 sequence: CAWIAGGSTDTQYF. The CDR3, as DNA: TGTGCCTGGATCGCTGGCGGGAGTACAGATACGCAGTATTTT.

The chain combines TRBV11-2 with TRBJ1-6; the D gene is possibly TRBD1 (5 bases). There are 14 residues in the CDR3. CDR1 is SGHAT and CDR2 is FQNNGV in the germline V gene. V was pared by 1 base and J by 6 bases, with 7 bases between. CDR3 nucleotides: TGTGCCAGCAGCTTAGTGGGGCGTAATTCACCCCTCCACTTT. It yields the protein CASSLVGRNSPLHF.